This entry features one TCR beta chain sequence. Its antigen remains unknown. This CDR3 fails to terminate in the conserved phenylalanine or tryptophan, so it likely reflects a read error. This sample's time point: newly diagnosed GD, antithyroid drugs for less than 3 months. PBMC RNA was the source of the TCR library. These data come from a study of regulatory T cells in long-lasting Graves disease. Whole-study findings and limits: Examination was confined to peripheral blood, excluding thyroid tissue. TRBV28, TRBJ1-2 and TRBJ2-5 were favored in persistent disease.

The length of the CDR3 is 13 residues. Germline assignment: CDR1 MNHEY and CDR2 SMNVEV (reference sequence). V shed 7 bases, J shed 0 bases, and the junction held 2 bases outside the gene matches. Construction of TCR beta libraries relied on iRepertoire HTBI primers and on Arm-PCR targeting CDR3 regions. TCRdb reanalysed the multiplex PCR reads using MiXCR and keeps one entry per CDR3 protein. Of roughly 500,000 distinct CDR3 sequences listed, about 14% are singletons. These same records also appear under a second study, on T cells in Graves' hyperthyroidism and ophthalmopathy. As reported in that work: Primed by the HTBI set, a first-round RT-PCR was run on the TCR CDR3. Expanded thyroid clonotypes (above 0.001) were mostly also found in blood.

Sample: peripheral blood mononuclear cells (PBMCs), taken at new diagnosis, from a patient treated with antithyroid drugs. The receptor comes from a man aged 25-40 years with Graves disease. This chain connects TRBV27 to TRBJ2-7; 8 bases line up with TRBD1. This chain's CDR3 is CASKGQASYEQYL. CDR3 DNA: TGTGCCAGCAAGGGACAGGCCTCCTACGAGCAGTACCTC.